A selection of T cell receptor beta chains follows, all from one sample in a study of shared clonotypes between healthy human individuals. Clones were sequenced by immunoSEQ multiplex PCR, and TCRdb holds only the in-frame ones, with some missing. This sample yields approximately 1.9 million clones, of which around 95% are seen a single time; less than 2% belongs to the top ten. The sequencing sample was made of naive CD8+ T cells from PBMCs. The receptor source for this set is a young man in good health. Some clones in this sample may be carry-over from other donors' samples. Each CDR3 is given with its conserved first and last residue. D genes are given only for firm matches. The size field is filled for only some rows; it gives once, few, many or a size class.

TGTGCCAGCAGCTTAGCGTTTAATGACAGGGAGGGCTACACCTTC	CASSLAFNDREGYTF	TRBV7-9	NA	TRBJ1-2	TRBD1
TGTGCTAGTGGTTTATGGCCTCTACTCTATGGCTACACCTTC	CASGLWPLLYGYTF	TRBV12-5	NA	TRBJ1-2	NA
TGTGCCAGCAGTTACACCCCGAAGGCCAATGAGCAGTTCTTC	CASSYTPKANEQFF	TRBV6-6	NA	TRBJ2-1	NA
TGTGCCATCAGTGAGCCCCCGACAGGAGGCTACGAGCAGTACTTC	CAISEPPTGGYEQYF	TRBV10-3	NA	TRBJ2-7	NA
TGTGCCAGCAGCTGGCCGGCGTACGGGAGCTCCTACGAGCAGTACTTC	CASSWPAYGSSYEQYF	TRBV7-2	NA	TRBJ2-7	NA
TGTGCCAGCGGCGAGGGCAGGGTAAACGAGCAGTACTTC	CASGEGRVNEQYF	TRBV19	NA	TRBJ2-7	NA
TGTGCCAGCATTGGGCGTGAGGGGGTCGCCAAAAACATTCAGTACTTC	CASIGREGVAKNIQYF	TRBV27	NA	TRBJ2-4	NA
TGTGCCAGCAGCCAACACACTAGCACAGATACGCAGTATTTT	CASSQHTSTDTQYF	TRBV7-9	NA	TRBJ2-3	NA
TGTGCCTACCACATTAAAGGCCCAGAGACCCAGTACTTC	CAYHIKGPETQYF	TRBV28	NA	TRBJ2-5	NA
TGCGCCAGCAGTCGTGGCAGGGAGGGGTGGGACACTGAAGCTTTCTTT	CASSRGREGWDTEAFF	TRBV4-1	NA	TRBJ1-1	NA
TGTGCCAGCAGTAAGACGGTGAACACTGAAGCTTTCTTT	CASSKTVNTEAFF	TRBV6-1	NA	TRBJ1-1	NA
TGTGCCAGCAGCTGGGGGTACGAGCAGTACTTC	CASSWGYEQYF	TRBV5-6	NA	TRBJ2-7	NA
TGTGCCAGTAGTACAGGACCCTCTAATCAGCCCCAGCATTTT	CASSTGPSNQPQHF	TRBV19	NA	TRBJ1-5	NA
TGCGCCAGCAGCCAAGGTTTCAGCAGGGAAGGCGATGGCTACACCTTC	CASSQGFSREGDGYTF	TRBV4-3	few	TRBJ1-2	NA
TGTGCCAGCAGTTTAGGGGGGAACTATGGCTACACCTTC	CASSLGGNYGYTF	TRBV28	NA	TRBJ1-2	NA
TGTGCCAGCAGCGTAGGCGGCGGTGGGCCCAATCAGCCCCAGCATTTT	CASSVGGGGPNQPQHF	TRBV9	few	TRBJ1-5	NA
TGCGCCAGCAGCCAGGGTCCGGGCCAGTACTTC	CASSQGPGQYF	TRBV5-1	NA	TRBJ2-5	NA
TGTGCCAGCAGTGATAATAGGGGGACTGGGACAGGGACTTACTCTGGCTACACCTTC	CASSDNRGTGTGTYSGYTF	TRBV6-1	NA	TRBJ1-2	TRBD1
TGTGCCAGCAGCTTGGTAGGGGGCTTGAAGAGCGGGAGGGCCTACGAGCAGTACTTC	CASSLVGGLKSGRAYEQYF	TRBV5-6	NA	TRBJ2-7	TRBD2
TGTGCCAGCAGCTACTCAGGGGGCGCTATGAACACTGAAGCTTTCTTT	CASSYSGGAMNTEAFF	TRBV7-9	NA	TRBJ1-1	TRBD1
TGTGCCAGTACGGACCGCAGCTTCGGGGAGCAGTACTTC	CASTDRSFGEQYF	TRBV19	NA	TRBJ2-7	NA
TGTGCCAGCAGCCCCCGGACTAGCGGGAGGGAGACCCAGTACTTC	CASSPRTSGRETQYF	TRBV7-9	once	TRBJ2-5	TRBD2
TGTGCCAGCAGCATGGGGAGGGCTCGATCCTACGAGCAGTACTTC	CASSMGRARSYEQYF	TRBV9	NA	TRBJ2-7	TRBD2
TGTGCCAGCAGTGAAACCCCCCTCGGGAATGAGCAGTTCTTC	CASSETPLGNEQFF	TRBV25-1	NA	TRBJ2-1	NA
TGCGCCAGCAGTCCCCGGGACAGGTCTCCCTACGAGCAGTACTTC	CASSPRDRSPYEQYF	TRBV5-1	NA	TRBJ2-7	TRBD1
TGTGCCAGCAGCCCAGGACTAGCGGGGACCTCCTACAATGAGCAGTTCTTC	CASSPGLAGTSYNEQFF	TRBV7-8	NA	TRBJ2-1	TRBD2
TGTGCCAGCAGCTTAGGGGCTAGCGGGTTGAATGAGCAGTTCTTC	CASSLGASGLNEQFF	TRBV7-3	NA	TRBJ2-1	TRBD2
TGTGCCAGCAGCCCCCGAGGACAGGTCCTCGAGCAGTACTTC	CASSPRGQVLEQYF	TRBV9	NA	TRBJ2-7	TRBD1
TGCGCCAGCAGCGGGCCGGAGACCCAGTACTTC	CASSGPETQYF	TRBV5-1	NA	TRBJ2-5	NA
TGTGCCAGCAGCTCACTGGTTATACAAGAGACCCAGTACTTC	CASSSLVIQETQYF	TRBV7-6	NA	TRBJ2-5	NA